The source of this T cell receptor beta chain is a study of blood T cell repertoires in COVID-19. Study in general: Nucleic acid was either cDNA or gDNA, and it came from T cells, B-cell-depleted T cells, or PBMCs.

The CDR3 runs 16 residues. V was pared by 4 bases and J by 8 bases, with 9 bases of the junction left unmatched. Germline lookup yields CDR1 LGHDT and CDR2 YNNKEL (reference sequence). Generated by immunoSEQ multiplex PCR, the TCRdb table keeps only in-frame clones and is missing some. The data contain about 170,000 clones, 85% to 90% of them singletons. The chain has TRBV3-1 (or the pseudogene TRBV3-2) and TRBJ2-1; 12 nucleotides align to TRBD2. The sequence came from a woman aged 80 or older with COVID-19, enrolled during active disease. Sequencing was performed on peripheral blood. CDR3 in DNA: TGTGCCAGCAGCCCAACCGGACTAGCGGGACCCCATGAGCAGTTCTTC. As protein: CASSPTGLAGPHEQFF.